Sequencing of this TCR beta chain was carried out in a study of monozygotic twins with inflammatory bowel disease. Study results and caveats: Evidence did not back any single strong signal or clonotype linked to IBD.

TCRdb re-called the 5' RACE reads, yielding one record per CDR3 amino acid sequence without DNA. Listed are about 450,000 distinct CDR3 sequences; 2% to 2.5% falls within the top ten. In regard to this clonotype: What it binds is not known.

CDR1 and CDR2 (germline): SGHNT, YYREEE (reference sequence). CDR3 size: 15 residues. The chain has TRBV5-4 and TRBJ1-3. Specimen: blood. The receptor was isolated from a human donor with ulcerative colitis or Crohn's disease, or a healthy co-twin of an affected twin (not recorded which). CDR3 residues: CASSLSPLSGNTIYF.